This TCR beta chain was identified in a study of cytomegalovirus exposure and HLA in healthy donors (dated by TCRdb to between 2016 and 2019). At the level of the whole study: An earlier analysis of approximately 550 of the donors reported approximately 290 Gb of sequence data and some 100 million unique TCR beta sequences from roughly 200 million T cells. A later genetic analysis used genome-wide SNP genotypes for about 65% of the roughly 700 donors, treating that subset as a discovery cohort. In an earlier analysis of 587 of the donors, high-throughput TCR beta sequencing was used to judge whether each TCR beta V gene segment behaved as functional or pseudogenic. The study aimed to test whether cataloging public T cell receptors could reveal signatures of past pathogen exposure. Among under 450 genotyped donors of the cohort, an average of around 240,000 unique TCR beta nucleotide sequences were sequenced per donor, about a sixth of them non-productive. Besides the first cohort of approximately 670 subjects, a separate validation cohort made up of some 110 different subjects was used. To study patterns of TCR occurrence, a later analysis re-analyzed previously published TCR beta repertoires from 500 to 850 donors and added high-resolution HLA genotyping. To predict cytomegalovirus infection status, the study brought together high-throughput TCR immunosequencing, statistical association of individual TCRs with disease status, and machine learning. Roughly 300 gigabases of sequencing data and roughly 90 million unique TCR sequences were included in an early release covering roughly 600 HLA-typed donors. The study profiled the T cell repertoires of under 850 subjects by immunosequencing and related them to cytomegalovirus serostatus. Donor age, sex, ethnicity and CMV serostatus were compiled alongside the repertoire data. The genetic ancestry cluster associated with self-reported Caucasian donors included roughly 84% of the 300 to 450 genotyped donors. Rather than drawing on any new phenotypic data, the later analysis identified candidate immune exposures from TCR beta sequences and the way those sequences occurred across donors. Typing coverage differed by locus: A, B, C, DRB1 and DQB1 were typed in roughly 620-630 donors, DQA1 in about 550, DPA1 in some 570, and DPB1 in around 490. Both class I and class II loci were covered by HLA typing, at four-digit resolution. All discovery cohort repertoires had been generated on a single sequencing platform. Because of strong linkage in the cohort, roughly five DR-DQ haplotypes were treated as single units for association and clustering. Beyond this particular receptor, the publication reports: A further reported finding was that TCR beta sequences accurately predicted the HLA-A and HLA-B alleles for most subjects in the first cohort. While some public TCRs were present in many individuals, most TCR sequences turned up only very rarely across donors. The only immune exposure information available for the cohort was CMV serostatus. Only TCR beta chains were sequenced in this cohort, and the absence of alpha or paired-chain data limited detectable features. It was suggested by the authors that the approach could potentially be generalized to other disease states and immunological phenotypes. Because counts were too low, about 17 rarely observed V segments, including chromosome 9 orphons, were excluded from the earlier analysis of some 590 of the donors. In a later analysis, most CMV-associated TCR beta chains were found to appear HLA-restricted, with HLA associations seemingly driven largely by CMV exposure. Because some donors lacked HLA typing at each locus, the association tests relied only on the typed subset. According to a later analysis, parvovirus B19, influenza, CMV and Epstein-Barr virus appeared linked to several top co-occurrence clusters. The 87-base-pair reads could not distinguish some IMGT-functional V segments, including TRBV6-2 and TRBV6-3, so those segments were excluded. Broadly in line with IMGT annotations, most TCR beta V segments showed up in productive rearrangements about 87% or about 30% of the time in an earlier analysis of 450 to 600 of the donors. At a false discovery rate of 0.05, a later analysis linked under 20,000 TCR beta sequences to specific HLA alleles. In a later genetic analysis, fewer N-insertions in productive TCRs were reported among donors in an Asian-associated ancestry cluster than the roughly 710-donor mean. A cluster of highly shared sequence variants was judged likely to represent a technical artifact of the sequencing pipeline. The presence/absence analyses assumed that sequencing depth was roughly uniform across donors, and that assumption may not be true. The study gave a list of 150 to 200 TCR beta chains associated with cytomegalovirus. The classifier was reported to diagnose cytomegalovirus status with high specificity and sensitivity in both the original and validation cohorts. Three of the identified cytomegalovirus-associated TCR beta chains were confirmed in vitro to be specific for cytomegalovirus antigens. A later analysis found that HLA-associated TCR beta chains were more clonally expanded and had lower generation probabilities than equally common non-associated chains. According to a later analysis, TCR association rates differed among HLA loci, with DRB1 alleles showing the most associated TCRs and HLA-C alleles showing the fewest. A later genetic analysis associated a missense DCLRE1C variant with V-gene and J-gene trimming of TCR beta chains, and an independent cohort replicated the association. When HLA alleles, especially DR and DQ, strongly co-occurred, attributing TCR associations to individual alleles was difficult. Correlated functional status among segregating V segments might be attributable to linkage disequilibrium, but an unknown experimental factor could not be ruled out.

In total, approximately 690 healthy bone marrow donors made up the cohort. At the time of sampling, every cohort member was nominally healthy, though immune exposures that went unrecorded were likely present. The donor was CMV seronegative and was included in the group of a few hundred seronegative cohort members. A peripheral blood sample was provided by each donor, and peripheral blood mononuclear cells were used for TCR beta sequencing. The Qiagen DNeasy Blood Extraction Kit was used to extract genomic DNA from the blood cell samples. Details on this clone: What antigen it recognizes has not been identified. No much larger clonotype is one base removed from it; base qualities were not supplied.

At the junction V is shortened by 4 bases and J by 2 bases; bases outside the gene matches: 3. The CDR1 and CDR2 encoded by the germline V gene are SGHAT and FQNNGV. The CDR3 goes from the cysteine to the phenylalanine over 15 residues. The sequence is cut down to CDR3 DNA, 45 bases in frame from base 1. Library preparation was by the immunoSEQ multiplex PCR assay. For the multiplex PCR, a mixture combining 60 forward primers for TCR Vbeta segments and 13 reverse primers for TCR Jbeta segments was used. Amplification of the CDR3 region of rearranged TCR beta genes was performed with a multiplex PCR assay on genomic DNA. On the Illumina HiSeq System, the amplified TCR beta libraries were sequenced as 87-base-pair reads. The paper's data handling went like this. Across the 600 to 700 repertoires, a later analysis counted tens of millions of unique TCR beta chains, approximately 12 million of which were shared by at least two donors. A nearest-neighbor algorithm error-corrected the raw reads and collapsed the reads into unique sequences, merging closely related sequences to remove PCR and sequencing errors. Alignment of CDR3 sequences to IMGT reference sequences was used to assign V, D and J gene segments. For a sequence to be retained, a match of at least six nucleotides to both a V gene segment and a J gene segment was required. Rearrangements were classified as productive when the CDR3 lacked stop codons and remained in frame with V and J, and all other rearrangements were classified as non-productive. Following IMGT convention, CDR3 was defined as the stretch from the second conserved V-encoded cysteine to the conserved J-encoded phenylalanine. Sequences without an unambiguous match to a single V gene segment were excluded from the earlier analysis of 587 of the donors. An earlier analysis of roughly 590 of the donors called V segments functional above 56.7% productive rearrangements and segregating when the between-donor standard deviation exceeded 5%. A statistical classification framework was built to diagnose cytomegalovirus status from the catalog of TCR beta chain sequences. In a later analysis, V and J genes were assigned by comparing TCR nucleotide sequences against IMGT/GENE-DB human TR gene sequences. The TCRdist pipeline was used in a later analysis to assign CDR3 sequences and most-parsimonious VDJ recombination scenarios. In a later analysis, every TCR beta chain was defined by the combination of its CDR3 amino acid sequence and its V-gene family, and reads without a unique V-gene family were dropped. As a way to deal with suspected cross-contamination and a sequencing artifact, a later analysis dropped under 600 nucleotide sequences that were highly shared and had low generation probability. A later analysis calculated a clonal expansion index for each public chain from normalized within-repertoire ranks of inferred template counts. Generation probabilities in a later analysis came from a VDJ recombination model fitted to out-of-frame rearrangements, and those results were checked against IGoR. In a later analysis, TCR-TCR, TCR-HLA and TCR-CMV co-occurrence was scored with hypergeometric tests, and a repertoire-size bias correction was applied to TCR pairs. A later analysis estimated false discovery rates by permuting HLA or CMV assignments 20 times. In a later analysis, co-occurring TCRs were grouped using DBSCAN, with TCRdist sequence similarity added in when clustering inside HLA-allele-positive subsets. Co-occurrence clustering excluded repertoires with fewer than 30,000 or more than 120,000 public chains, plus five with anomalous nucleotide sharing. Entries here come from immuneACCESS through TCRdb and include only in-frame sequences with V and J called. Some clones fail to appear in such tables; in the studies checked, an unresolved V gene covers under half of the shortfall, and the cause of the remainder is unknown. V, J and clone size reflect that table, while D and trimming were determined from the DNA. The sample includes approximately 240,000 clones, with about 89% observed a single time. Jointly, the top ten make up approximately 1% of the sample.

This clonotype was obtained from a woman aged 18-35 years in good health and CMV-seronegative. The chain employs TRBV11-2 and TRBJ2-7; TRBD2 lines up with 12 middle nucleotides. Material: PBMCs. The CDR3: CASSSLAGGPYEQYF. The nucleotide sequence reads TGTGCCAGCAGCTCCCTAGCGGGAGGGCCCTACGAGCAGTACTTC.